The 7 T cell receptor beta chains below were found in one sample sequenced in a study of control samples from healthy donors and cancer patients (dated by TCRdb to 2020 to 2022). The library was made by the immunoSEQ multiplex PCR assay. TCRdb carries this immuneACCESS record with in-frame sequences only. Its versions omit some clonotypes, under half of them owing to an unresolved V gene in the studies checked, with the rest unexplained. This sample comprises some 100,000 clones, over 85% of them detected only once. Of the sample, about 8.8% is held by the ten largest clones. The sequencing input was blood. These receptors all stem from a man between 18 and 35 years old in good health.

The genes are TRBV13 and TRBJ1-2; 8 positions match TRBD1. Germline V lookup: CDR1 PRHDT, CDR2 FYEKMQ (reference sequence). This CDR3 has 16 amino acids. The V segment lost 5 bases and the J segment 5 bases; nucleotides outside the gene matches: 13. The CDR3 reads CASSPHGGTGGYGYTF. CDR3 nucleotide sequence: TGTGCCAGCAGCCCCCATGGGGGGACAGGTGGATATGGCTACACCTTC.

This chain uses TRBV5-1 with TRBJ1-2; unclear D gene. Germline V gene lookup returns CDR1 SGHRS and CDR2 YFSETQ. Trimming cost V 4 bases and J 6 bases, with 19 bases left between them. This CDR3 has 15 residues. The CDR3 DNA sequence: TGCGCCAGCAGCCCATTGACCGGGGATGCGCATGGCTACACCTTC. Translated, it gives CASSPLTGDAHGYTF.

This sequence joins TRBV10-1 and TRBJ2-1; D perhaps matches TRBD2 (6 bases). Trimming took 5 bases from V and 4 from J, leaving 9 bases between them. CDR3 length equals 13 residues. Germline V gene lookup returns CDR1 WNHNN and CDR2 SYGVQD (reference sequence). CDR3 residues: CASSRAGYNEQFF. Here the CDR3 DNA reads TGCGCCAGCAGTCGGGCGGGGTACAATGAGCAGTTCTTC.

The chain recombines TRBV2 with TRBJ1-1; possibly TRBD1 for D (6 bases). The CDR3 extends over 13 amino acids. The V end lost 5 bases, the J end lost 7 bases, and 14 bases lay between the germline ends. Per germline, CDR1 SNHLY and CDR2 FYNNEI. For the CDR3, the DNA is TGTGCCAGCAGTTCGACAGGACGGAATGAAGCTTTCTTT. Translation: CASSSTGRNEAFF.

A few counts support this clone. The rearrangement links TRBV9 to TRBJ2-5; no clear D. V was pared by 4 bases and J by 0 bases, with 10 bases between. Germline V CDR1 and CDR2: SGDLS, YYNGEE. CDR3 length: 14 residues. The CDR3 DNA reads as TGTGCCAGCAGCCCCAACTCGTACCAAGAGACCCAGTACTTC. Translation: CASSPNSYQETQYF.

A remark on this clone: The junction departs from the called germline gene at one end, perhaps through a read error. The chain couples TRBV6-5 to TRBJ1-5, with TRBD1 as a possible D gene (5 bases). This CDR3 has 15 residues. Germline-derived CDR1 and CDR2 are MNHEY and SVGAGI. In DNA form, the CDR3 reads TGTGCCAGCAGCTACTCCCAGGGACTTAATCAGCCCCAGCATTTT. Translating gives CASSYSQGLNQPQHF.

The chain links TRBV18 to TRBJ2-3; weak D call: TRBD2 (5 bases). CDR1 is KGHSH, CDR2 LQKENI, per germline. CDR3 length: 12 residues. V shed 3 bases and J shed 5 bases, with 6 bases lying between them. This chain's CDR3 is CASSPEGDTQYF. As DNA, the CDR3 is TGTGCCAGCTCACCCGAGGGAGATACGCAGTATTTT.